The clone carrying this T cell receptor (beta chain) came up many times. Its antigen is undetermined. The sample originates from a study of T cells in Graves' hyperthyroidism and ophthalmopathy. Turning to the study itself: Peripheral blood samples were taken at initial diagnosis, prior to any treatment.

General study points: Peripheral blood also featured most of the thyroid clonotypes expanded above 0.001.

Subjects with ophthalmopathy showed a Clinical Activity Score no lower than 3, a NOSPECS grade no lower than 4, and a duration shorter than 3 months. Thyroid ultrasound, orbital computed tomography, clinical symptoms, and serum thyroxine and TRAb underpinned diagnoses. There were TCR beta CDR3 regions amplified from RNA transcripts. The HTBI primer set served for first-round RT-PCR of the TCR CDR3. MiXCR was run by TCRdb on the multiplex PCR reads, yielding one entry per CDR3 protein. The table records 500,000 or so distinct CDR3 sequences, 15% to 20% of them present only once. V lost 1 base and J 3 bases, leaving 7 bases between the germline ends. CDR1 and CDR2 (germline): GTSNPN, SVGIG (reference sequence). The CDR3 runs 13 residues.

The J gene is TRBJ1-5, the V gene TRBV30; D is uncertain. The sample was blood. This clonotype originated in a woman in her 30s with Graves' ophthalmopathy. The CDR3 DNA follows: TGTGCCTGGAGTGAACAGACCAATCAGCCCCAGCATTTT. Residues: CAWSEQTNQPQHF.